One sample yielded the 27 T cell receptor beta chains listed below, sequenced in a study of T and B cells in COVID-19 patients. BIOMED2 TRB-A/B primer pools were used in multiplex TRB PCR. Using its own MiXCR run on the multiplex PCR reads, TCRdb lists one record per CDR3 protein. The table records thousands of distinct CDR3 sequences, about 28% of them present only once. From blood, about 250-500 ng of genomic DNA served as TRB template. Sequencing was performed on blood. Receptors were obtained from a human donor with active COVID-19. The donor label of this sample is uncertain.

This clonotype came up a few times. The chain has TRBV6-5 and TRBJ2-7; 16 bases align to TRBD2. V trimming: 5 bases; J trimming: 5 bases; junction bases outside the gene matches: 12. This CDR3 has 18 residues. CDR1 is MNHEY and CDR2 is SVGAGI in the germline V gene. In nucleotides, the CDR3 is TGTGCCAGCAGTCCCCCGGTGGGACTAGCGGGAGGGAGAGACGAGCAGTACTTC. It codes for CASSPPVGLAGGRDEQYF.

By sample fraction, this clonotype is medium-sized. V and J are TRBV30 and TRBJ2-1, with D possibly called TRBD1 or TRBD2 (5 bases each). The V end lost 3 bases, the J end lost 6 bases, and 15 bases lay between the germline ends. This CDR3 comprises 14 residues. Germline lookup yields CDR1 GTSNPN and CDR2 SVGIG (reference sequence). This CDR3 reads CAWSPGYEGNEQFF. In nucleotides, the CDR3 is TGTGCCTGGAGCCCAGGGTATGAGGGCAATGAGCAGTTCTTC. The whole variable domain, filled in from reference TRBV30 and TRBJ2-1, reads SQTIHQWPATLVQPVGSPLSLECTVEGTSNPNLYWYRQAAGRGLQLLFYSVGIGQISSEVPQNLSASRPQDRQFILSSKKLLLSDSGFYLCAWSPGYEGNEQFFGPGTRLTVL.

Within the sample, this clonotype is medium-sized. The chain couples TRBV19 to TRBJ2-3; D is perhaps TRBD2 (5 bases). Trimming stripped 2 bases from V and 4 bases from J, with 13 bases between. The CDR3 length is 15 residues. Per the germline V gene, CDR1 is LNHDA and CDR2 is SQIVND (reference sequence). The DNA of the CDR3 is TGTGCCAGTAGTATAAAGAACAGAGGGCCAGATACGCAGTATTTT. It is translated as CASSIKNRGPDTQYF.

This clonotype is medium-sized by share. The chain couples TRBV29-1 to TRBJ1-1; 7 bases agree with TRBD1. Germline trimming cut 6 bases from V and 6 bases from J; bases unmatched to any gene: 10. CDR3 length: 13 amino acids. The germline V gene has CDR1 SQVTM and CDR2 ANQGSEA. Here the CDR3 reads CSVTGTVDSEAFF. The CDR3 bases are TGCAGCGTCACCGGGACAGTGGACTCTGAAGCTTTCTTT.

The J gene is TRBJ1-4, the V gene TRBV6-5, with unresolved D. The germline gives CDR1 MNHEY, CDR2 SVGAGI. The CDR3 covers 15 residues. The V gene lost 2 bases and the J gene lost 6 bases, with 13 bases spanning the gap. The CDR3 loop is CASSYRREFDEKLFF. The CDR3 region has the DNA TGTGCCAGCAGTTACCGGAGGGAATTTGATGAAAAACTGTTTTTT.

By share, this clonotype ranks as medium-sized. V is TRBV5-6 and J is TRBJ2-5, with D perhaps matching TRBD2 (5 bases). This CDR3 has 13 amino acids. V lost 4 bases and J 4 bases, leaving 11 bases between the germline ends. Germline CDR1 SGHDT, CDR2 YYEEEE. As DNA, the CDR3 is TGTGCCAGCAGCGGGAGAGTCGCAGAGACCCAGTACTTC. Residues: CASSGRVAETQYF.

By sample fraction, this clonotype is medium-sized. The CDR3 nucleotides read TGTGCCAGCAGCTTAGACGACAGGGATGGGGGCGAGCAGTACTTC. Its translation: CASSLDDRDGGEQYF. The genes are TRBV11-3 and TRBJ2-7; 7 nucleotides align to TRBD1. CDR1 is SGHNT and CDR2 is YENEEA in the germline V gene. V was clipped by 0 bases and J by 6 bases; unmatched bases: 8. CDR3 length: 15 amino acids.

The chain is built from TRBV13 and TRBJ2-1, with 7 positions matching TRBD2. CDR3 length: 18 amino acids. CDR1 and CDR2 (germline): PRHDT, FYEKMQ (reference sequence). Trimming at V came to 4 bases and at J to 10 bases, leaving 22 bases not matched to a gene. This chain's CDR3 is CASSYTRLGGWGSGEQFF. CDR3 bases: TGTGCCAGCAGCTATACCCGCTTGGGGGGGTGGGGATCTGGGGAGCAGTTCTTC. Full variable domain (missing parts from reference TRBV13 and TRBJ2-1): AAGVIQSPRHLIKEKRETATLKCYPIPRHDTVYWYQQGPGQDPQFLISFYEKMQSDKGSIPDRFSAQQFSDYHSELNMSSLELGDSALYFCASSYTRLGGWGSGEQFFGPGTRLTVL.

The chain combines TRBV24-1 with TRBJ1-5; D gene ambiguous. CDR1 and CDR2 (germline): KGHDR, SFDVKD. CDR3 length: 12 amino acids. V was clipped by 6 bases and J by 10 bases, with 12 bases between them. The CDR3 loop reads CATSIGPGPQHF. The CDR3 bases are TGTGCCACCAGTATTGGGCCCGGCCCCCAGCATTTT.

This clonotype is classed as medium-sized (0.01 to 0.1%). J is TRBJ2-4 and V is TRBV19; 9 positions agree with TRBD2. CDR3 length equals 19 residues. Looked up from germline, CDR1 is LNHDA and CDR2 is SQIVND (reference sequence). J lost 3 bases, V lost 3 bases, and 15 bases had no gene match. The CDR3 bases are TGTGCCAGTAGTATGATGATAATAGCGGGAGCTCGAGGCAAAAACATTCAGTACTTC. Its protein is CASSMMIIAGARGKNIQYF.

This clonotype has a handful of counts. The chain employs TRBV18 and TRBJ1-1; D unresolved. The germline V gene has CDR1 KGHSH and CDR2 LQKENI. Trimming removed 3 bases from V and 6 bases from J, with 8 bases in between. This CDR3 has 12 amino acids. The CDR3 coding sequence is TGTGCCAGCTCACCCCCGGGCGCTGAAGCTTTCTTT. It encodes CASSPPGAEAFF.

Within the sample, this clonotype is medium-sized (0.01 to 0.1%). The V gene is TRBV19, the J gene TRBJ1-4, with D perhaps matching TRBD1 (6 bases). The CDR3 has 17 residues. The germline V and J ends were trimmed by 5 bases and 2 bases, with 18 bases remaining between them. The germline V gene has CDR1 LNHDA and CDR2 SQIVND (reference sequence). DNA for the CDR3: TGTGCCAGTAGTGCAACAGGGTTCGGGTCTACTAATGAAAAACTGTTTTTT. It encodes CASSATGFGSTNEKLFF. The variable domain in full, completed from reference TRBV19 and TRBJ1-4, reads DGGITQSPKYLFRKEGQNVTLSCEQNLNHDAMYWYRQDPGQGLRLIYYSQIVNDFQKGDIAEGYSVSREKKESFPLTVTSAQKNPTAFYLCASSATGFGSTNEKLFFGSGTQLSVL.

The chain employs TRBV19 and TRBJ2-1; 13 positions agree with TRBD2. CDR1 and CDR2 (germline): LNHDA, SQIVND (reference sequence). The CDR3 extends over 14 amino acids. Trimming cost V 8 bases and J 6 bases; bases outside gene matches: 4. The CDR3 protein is CASSGLAGSNEQFF. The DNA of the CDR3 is TGTGCCAGTTCGGGACTAGCGGGGAGCAATGAGCAGTTCTTC.

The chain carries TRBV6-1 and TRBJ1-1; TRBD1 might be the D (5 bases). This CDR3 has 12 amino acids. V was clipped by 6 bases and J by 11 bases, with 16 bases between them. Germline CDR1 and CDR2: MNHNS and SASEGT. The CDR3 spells CASSRLGGSAFF. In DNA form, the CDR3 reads TGTGCCAGCAGCCGCCTGGGGGGGAGCGCTTTCTTT.

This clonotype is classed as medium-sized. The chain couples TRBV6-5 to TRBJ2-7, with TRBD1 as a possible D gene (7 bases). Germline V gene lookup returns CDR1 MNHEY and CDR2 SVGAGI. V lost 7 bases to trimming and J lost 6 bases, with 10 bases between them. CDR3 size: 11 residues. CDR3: CASTQGGEQYF. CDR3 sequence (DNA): TGTGCCAGCACCCAGGGGGGCGAGCAGTACTTC.

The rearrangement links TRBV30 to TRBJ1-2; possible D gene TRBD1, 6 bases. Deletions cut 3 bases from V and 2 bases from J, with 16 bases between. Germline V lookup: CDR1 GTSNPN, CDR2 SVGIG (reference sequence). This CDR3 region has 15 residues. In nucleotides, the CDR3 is TGTGCCTGGAGCCCAATGGGGCAGGGGAACTATGGCTACACCTTC. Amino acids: CAWSPMGQGNYGYTF.

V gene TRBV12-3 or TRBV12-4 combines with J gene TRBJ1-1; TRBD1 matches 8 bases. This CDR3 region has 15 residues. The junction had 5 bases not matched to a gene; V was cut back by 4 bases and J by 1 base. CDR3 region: CASSSGTGTNTEAFF. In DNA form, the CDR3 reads TGTGCCAGCAGTTCCGGGACAGGAACGAACACTGAAGCTTTCTTT.

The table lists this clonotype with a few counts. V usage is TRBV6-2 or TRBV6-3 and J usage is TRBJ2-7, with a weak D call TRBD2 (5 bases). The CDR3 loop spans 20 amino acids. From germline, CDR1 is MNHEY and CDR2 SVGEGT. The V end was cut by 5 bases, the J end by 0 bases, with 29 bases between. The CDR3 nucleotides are TGTGCCAGCAGTCTCGTTACTCGTGGAGAGGGCGTGAGGTACTCCTACGAGCAGTACTTC. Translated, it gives CASSLVTRGEGVRYSYEQYF.

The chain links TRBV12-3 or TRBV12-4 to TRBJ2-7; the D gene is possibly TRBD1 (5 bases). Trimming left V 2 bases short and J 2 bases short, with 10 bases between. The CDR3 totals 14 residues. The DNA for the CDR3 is TGTGCCAGCAGTTTAAGACAGTCAGCCTACGAGCAGTACTTC. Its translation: CASSLRQSAYEQYF.

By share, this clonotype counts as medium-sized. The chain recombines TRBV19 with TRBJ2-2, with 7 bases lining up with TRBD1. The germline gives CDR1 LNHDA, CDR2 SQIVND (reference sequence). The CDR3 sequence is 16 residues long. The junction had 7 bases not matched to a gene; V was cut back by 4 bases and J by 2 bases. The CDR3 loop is CASSKRGTANTGELFF. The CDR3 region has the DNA TGTGCCAGTAGTAAAAGAGGGACAGCAAACACCGGGGAGCTGTTTTTT.

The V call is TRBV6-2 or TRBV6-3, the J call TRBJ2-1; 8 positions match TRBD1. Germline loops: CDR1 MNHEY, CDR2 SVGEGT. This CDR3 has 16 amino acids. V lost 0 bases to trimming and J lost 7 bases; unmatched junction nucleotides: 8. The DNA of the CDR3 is TGTGCCAGCAGTTACTCGGCAGGGGGCAGGTTAAATGAGCAGTTCTTC. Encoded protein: CASSYSAGGRLNEQFF.

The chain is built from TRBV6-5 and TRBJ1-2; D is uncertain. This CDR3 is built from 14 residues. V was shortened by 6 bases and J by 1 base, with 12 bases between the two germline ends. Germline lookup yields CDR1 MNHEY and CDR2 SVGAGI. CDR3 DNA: TGTGCCAGCAGCCCCCGGCGGGATAACTATGGCTACACCTTC. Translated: CASSPRRDNYGYTF.

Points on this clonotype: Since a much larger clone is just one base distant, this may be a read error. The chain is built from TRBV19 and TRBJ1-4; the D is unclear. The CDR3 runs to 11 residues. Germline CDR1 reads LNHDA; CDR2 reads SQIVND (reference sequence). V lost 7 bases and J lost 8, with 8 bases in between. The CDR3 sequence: CASIIGEKLFF. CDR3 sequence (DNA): TGTGCCAGTATTATTGGCGAAAAACTGTTTTTT.

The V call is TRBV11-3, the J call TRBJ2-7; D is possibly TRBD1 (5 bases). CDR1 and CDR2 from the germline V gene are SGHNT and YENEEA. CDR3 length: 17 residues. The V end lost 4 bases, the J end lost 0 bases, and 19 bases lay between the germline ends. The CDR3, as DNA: TGTGCCAGCAGCTCAATTAGCAGGGTTAGGAGCTCCTACGAGCAGTACTTC. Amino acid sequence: CASSSISRVRSSYEQYF.

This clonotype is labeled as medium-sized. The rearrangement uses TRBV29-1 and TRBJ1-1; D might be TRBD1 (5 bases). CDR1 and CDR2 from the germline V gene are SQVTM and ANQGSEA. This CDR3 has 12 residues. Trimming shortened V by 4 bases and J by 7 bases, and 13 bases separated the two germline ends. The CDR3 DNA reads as TGCAGCGTTGCACAGGCCACCAGTGAAGCTTTCTTT. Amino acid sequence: CSVAQATSEAFF.

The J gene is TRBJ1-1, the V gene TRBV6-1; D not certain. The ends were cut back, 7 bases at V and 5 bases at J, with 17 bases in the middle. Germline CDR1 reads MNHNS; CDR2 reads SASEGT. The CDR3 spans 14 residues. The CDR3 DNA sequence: TGTGCCAGCAACGCGCGAGGAATCGGTACTGAAGCTTTCTTT. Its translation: CASNARGIGTEAFF.

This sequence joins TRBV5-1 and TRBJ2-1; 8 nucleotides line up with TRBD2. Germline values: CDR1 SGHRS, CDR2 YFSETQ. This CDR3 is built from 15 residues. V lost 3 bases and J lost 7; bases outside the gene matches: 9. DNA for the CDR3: TGCGCCAGCAGCTCGACCGGGACTAGTTCAAATGAGCAGTTCTTC. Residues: CASSSTGTSSNEQFF. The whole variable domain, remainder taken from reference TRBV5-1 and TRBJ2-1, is KAGVTQTPRYLIKTRGQQVTLSCSPISGHRSVSWYQQTPGQGLQFLFEYFSETQRNKGNFPGRFSGRQFSNSRSEMNVSTLELGDSALYLCASSSTGTSSNEQFFGPGTRLTVL.